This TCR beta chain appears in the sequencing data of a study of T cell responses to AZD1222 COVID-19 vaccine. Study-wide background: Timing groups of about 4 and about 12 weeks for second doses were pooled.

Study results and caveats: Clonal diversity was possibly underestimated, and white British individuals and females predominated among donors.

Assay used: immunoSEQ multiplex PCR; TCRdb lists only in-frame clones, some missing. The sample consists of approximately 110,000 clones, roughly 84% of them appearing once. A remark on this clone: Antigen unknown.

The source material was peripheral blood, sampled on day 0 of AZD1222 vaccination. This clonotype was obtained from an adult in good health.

The CDR3 DNA follows: TGTGCCAGCATCCTTAGAGAGGGATTCGCGAACACCGGGGAGCTGTTTTTT. The encoded protein is CASILREGFANTGELFF. The V call is TRBV7-9, the J call TRBJ2-2, with a possible D match to TRBD2 (5 bases). There are 17 residues in the CDR3. CDR1 SEHNR and CDR2 FQNEAQ come from the germline V gene (reference sequence). V lost 7 bases, J lost 0 bases, and 18 bases lay in between.